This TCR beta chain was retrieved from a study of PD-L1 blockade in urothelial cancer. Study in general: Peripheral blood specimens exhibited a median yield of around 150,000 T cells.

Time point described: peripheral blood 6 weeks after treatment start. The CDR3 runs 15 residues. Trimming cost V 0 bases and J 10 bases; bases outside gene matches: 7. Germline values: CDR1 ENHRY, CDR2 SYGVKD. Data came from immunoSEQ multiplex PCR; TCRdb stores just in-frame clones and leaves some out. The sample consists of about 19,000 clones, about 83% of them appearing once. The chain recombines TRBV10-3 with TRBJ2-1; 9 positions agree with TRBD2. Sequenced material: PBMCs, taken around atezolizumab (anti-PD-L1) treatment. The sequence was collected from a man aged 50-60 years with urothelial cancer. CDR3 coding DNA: TGTGCCATCAGTGAGTCGGGACTAGCTACAAACGAGCAGTTCTTC. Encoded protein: CAISESGLATNEQFF.